Following are 16 T cell receptor beta chains from one sample sequenced in a study of T cells in Graves' hyperthyroidism and ophthalmopathy (dated by TCRdb to between 2018 and 2020). Receptors were amplified or captured by multiplex PCR. TCRdb shows the sequencer as Illumina HiSeq 2000. The TCR beta CDR3 regions were amplified from RNA transcripts. A first-round RT-PCR of the TCR CDR3 used the HTBI primer set with the Qiagen OneStep RT-PCR kit. TCRdb reanalyzed the raw reads on its own, using fastp at Q25 for trimming and MiXCR for clone calling, and kept in-frame beta chains. Duplicate CDR3 protein sequences are folded into a single record with the most common DNA and genes. Here the sample has around 520,000 distinct CDR3 sequences; around 15% occur a single time. The top ten constitute approximately 15% of the sample. The sample consisted of blood. The receptors here all came from a middle-aged woman with Graves' hyperthyroidism.

This rearrangement joins TRBV5-1 to TRBJ1-1; D remains ambiguous. The CDR3 loop spans 14 amino acids. Per the germline V gene, CDR1 is SGHRS and CDR2 is YFSETQ. Trimming removed 4 bases from V and 0 bases from J, with 10 bases in between. This chain's CDR3 is CASSGESLNTEAFF. The DNA for the CDR3 is TGCGCCAGCAGCGGCGAGTCATTGAACACTGAAGCTTTCTTT.

This clonotype was observed at least ten times. J is TRBJ1-1 and V is TRBV28, with D maybe TRBD1 (5 bases). Germline loops: CDR1 MDHEN, CDR2 SYDVKM. Trimming took 5 bases from V and 1 from J, leaving 11 bases between them. CDR3 size: 14 residues. This chain's CDR3 is CASSGGTWNTEAFF. The CDR3 nucleotides read TGTGCCAGCAGTGGCGGGACGTGGAACACTGAAGCTTTCTTT. The full variable domain, with the rest looked up from reference TRBV28 and TRBJ1-1, is DVKVTQSSRYLVKRTGEKVFLECVQDMDHENMFWYRQDPGLGLRLIYFSYDVKMKEKGDIPEGYSVSREKKERFSLILESASTNQTSMYLCASSGGTWNTEAFFGQGTRLTVV.

V and J are TRBV5-6 and TRBJ1-6; D remains unclear. CDR1 and CDR2 from the germline V gene are SGHDT and YYEEEE. The ends were cut back, 4 bases at V and 14 bases at J, with 13 bases in the middle. The CDR3 runs 12 residues. CDR3 residues: CASSVGLGALHF. The CDR3 DNA follows: TGTGCCAGCAGCGTAGGACTAGGAGCCCTCCACTTT.

The rearrangement links TRBV6-1 to TRBJ2-7; the match to TRBD2 covers 7 bases. The CDR3 length is 15 residues. With 7 bases clipped from V and 1 base from J, the junction kept 10 bases outside the gene matches. Germline-derived CDR1 and CDR2 are MNHNS and SASEGT. CDR3 nucleotide sequence: TGTGCCAGCACCCGGGGGGAAGGGCCTTCCTACGAGCAGTACTTC. This sequence encodes CASTRGEGPSYEQYF.

This clonotype was counted at least ten times. The gene calls are TRBV6-1 and TRBJ1-5; 9 bases are a match to TRBD1. The trim removed 1 base at V and 4 bases at J, leaving 5 bases unmatched. CDR1 and CDR2 from the germline V gene are MNHNS and SASEGT. The CDR3 is 16 residues long. The CDR3 spells CASSEGRDRVNQPQHF. The CDR3, as DNA: TGTGCCAGCAGTGAAGGCCGGGACAGGGTGAATCAGCCCCAGCATTTT.

This clonotype was seen repeatedly, ten times or more. The rearrangement links TRBV6-1 to TRBJ2-1; no reliable D call. V lost 5 bases to trimming and J lost 3 bases, with 11 bases between them. Germline CDR1 is MNHNS and CDR2 is SASEGT. This CDR3 is 14 amino acids long. The CDR3 loop is CASSQTPIYNEQFF. CDR3 nucleotides: TGTGCCAGCAGTCAGACACCAATCTACAATGAGCAGTTCTTC.

The gene calls are TRBV20-1 and TRBJ1-2; D remains ambiguous. CDR3 size: 13 residues. The V end lost 5 bases, the J end lost 2 bases, and 12 bases lay between the germline ends. CDR1 and CDR2 (germline): DFQATT, SNEGSKA (reference sequence). The DNA of the CDR3 is TGCAGTGCTCCTACACCCCGAAACTATGGCTACACCTTC. Translated: CSAPTPRNYGYTF.

Many counts were recorded for this clonotype. The chain is built from TRBV29-1 and TRBJ2-5; unclear D gene. V was clipped by 4 bases and J by 3 bases, with 6 bases between them. Germline CDR1 reads SQVTM; CDR2 reads ANQGSEA. The length of the CDR3 is 11 residues. The chain's CDR3 is CSVVGKETQYF. The DNA for the CDR3 is TGCAGCGTTGTAGGCAAAGAGACCCAGTACTTC.

As for this clonotype: A much larger clone is a single base away; this may be a read error. This chain uses TRBV20-1 with TRBJ2-7; 12 positions agree with TRBD1. CDR1 is DFQATT and CDR2 is SNEGSKA in the germline V gene (reference sequence). The CDR3 is made up of 16 amino acids. The CDR3 region has the DNA TGCAGTGCTCTACCGGGACAGGGGGCTGGTGACTACGAGCAGTGCTTC. Its protein is CSALPGQGAGDYEQCF.

This clonotype was observed a handful of times. The chain carries TRBV12-3 or TRBV12-4 and TRBJ2-6; 9 positions agree with TRBD2. The CDR3 extends over 14 amino acids. Trimming removed 7 bases from V and 4 bases from J; junction bases left unmatched: 2. In DNA form, the CDR3 reads TGTGCCAGCACCGCGGGAGGGGGGGCCAACGTCCTGACTTTC. This gives the protein CASTAGGGANVLTF.

This clonotype has only a few counts. This chain uses TRBV29-1 with TRBJ2-3, with 11 bases lining up with TRBD2. Germline V CDR1 and CDR2: SQVTM, ANQGSEA. CDR3 length equals 14 residues. Trimming removed 5 bases from V and 6 bases from J; junction bases left unmatched: 7. The CDR3 sequence: CSVPVAGGMDTQYF. Here the CDR3 DNA reads TGCAGCGTTCCTGTAGCGGGAGGGATGGATACGCAGTATTTT.

V is TRBV10-3 and J is TRBJ1-4; the match to TRBD1 covers 9 bases. In germline, CDR1 is ENHRY, CDR2 SYGVKD. The CDR3 contains 14 residues. Trimming at V came to 3 bases and at J to 8 bases, leaving 4 bases not matched to a gene. CDR3 region: CAISETGGREKLFF. DNA for the CDR3: TGTGCCATCAGTGAAACAGGGGGCAGGGAAAAACTGTTTTTT.

The sample holds a few counts of this clonotype. V gene TRBV28 combines with J gene TRBJ2-3; weak D call: TRBD2 (6 bases). V was cut by 2 bases and J by 0 bases, with 12 bases left in between. Germline values: CDR1 MDHEN, CDR2 SYDVKM. This CDR3 spans 16 amino acids. The CDR3 is CASSLAGIASTDTQYF. The CDR3 coding sequence is TGTGCCAGCAGTTTAGCGGGAATCGCTAGCACAGATACGCAGTATTTT.

J is TRBJ2-3 and V is TRBV2; 10 positions agree with TRBD2. V trimming: 3 bases; J trimming: 8 bases; junction bases outside the gene matches: 8. Germline CDR1 reads SNHLY; CDR2 reads FYNNEI. This CDR3 comprises 15 residues. CDR3 sequence reads: CASSEWLAGDSTQYF. CDR3 DNA sequence: TGTGCCAGCAGTGAGTGGCTAGCGGGAGACTCTACGCAGTATTTT.

Worth noting for this clonotype: As the CDR3 is not closed by the conserved phenylalanine or tryptophan, this likely results from a read error. The chain links TRBV6-5 to TRBJ1-4; TRBD1 aligns across 8 bases. The J segment lost 8 bases and the V segment lost 0 bases, leaving 14 bases of the junction unmatched. Looked up from germline, CDR1 is MNHEY and CDR2 is SVGAGI. The CDR3 loop spans 18 amino acids. CDR3: CASSYSGTGHPPREKLFL. The DNA of the CDR3 is TGTGCCAGCAGTTACTCTGGGACAGGACATCCTCCGCGGGAAAAACTGTTTCTT.

This clonotype has a handful of counts. The V call is TRBV20-1, the J call TRBJ2-4; the match to TRBD2 covers 11 bases. CDR1 is DFQATT, CDR2 SNEGSKA, per germline (reference sequence). V lost 6 bases and J lost 7; bases outside the gene matches: 8. The CDR3 is 14 residues long. The CDR3 protein is CSAHSGRAVNIQYF. CDR3 DNA sequence: TGCAGTGCCCATAGCGGGAGGGCCGTGAACATTCAGTACTTC.